This TCR beta chain was recovered during a study of blood T cells in healthy people across ages. Whole-study findings and limits: Naive and antigen-experienced cells could not be conclusively compared, given unsorted PBMCs. Diversity estimated from one million T cells was considered an underestimate. Per million T cells, the diversity of TCR beta decreased roughly linearly as age advanced.

For the second PCR, which ran for about 7 to 11 cycles, a sample-barcoded 5' primer and a J-beta primer mix were used. No fewer than 3 million CDR3-containing paired-end reads came from each sample. TCRdb re-called the 5' RACE reads through MiXCR, storing one row per CDR3 protein. In the table there are about 1.7 million distinct CDR3 sequences, 28% of which are singletons. Turning to this clonotype: The antigen is not known.

The V and J ends lost 4 bases and 3 bases respectively, with 13 bases between them. The CDR3 length is 14 residues. Germline V gene sequence: CDR1 SGDLS, CDR2 YYNGEE. Sequencing was done on a sample of blood. The receptor's source is a woman between 25 and 40 years old in good health. V gene TRBV9 combines with J gene TRBJ1-2; a possible D gene is TRBD1 (6 bases). The CDR3 DNA follows: TGTGCCAGCAGCTCATCCTCAGGGGACTATGGCTACACCTTC. Its protein is CASSSSSGDYGYTF.